Only a few counts were recorded for the clone carrying this T cell receptor (beta chain). Its antigen is still unknown. The sample comes from a study of identical twins. Study-wide points: Carriage of fewer insertions was seen in abundant cord blood beta clonotypes, whereas memory repertoires showed none. Out-of-frame alpha sequences common to twins were enriched for low generation probability. Not following the same donors, the study drew its conclusions from cross-sectional statistical analysis.

Template switching created a universal primer site, and the cDNA included unique molecular identifiers. MiXCR, run by TCRdb on the 5' RACE reads, gives a single entry per CDR3 protein. The table shows some 630,000 distinct CDR3 sequences, with under 8.5% occurring only once. V was clipped by 6 bases and J by 1 base; unmatched bases: 7. CDR3 length: 15 residues. Germline values: CDR1 DFQATT, CDR2 SNEGSKA (reference sequence). The same specimen was also included in a second study, on yellow fever vaccine responses in identical twins.

Sequencing used PBMCs. The chain links TRBV20-1 to TRBJ2-5, with 11 bases fitting TRBD2. The clonotype was recovered from a woman younger than 35 in good health. In nucleotides, the CDR3 is TGCAGTGCCCCCCAGACTAGCGGGGCCCAAGAGACCCAGTACTTC. Amino acid sequence: CSAPQTSGAQETQYF.